Each of the 30 T cell receptor beta chains below was sequenced from the same sample in a study of shared clonotypes between healthy human individuals. The data were produced by immunoSEQ multiplex PCR, yet TCRdb's version contains in-frame clones alone and is incomplete. The data hold roughly 1.4 million clones, with approximately 98.5% observed a single time. The sample consisted of naive CD4+ T cells sorted from blood. Subset in this sample: CD45RA+ positively selected. These receptors came from a man between 25 and 39 years old in good health.

The chain joins TRBV7-3 to TRBJ2-7; D is ambiguous. Germline values: CDR1 SGHTA, CDR2 FQGTGA. Trimming left V 5 bases short and J 7 bases short, with 15 bases between. The CDR3 covers 13 residues. CDR3 sequence: CASSLKRTGEQYF. The CDR3 bases are TGTGCCAGCAGCCTCAAACGGACCGGTGAGCAGTACTTC. The full variable domain, completed using reference TRBV7-3 and TRBJ2-7, is GAGVSQTPSNKVTEKGKYVELRCDPISGHTALYWYRQSLGQGPEFLIYFQGTGAADDSGLPNDRFFAVRPEGSVSTLKIQRTERGDSAVYLCASSLKRTGEQYFGPGTRLTVT.

The chain links TRBV6-5 to TRBJ2-5; D is undetermined. The CDR3 covers 14 residues. From germline, CDR1 is MNHEY and CDR2 SVGAGI. Trimming removed 5 bases at V and 2 bases at J, with 12 bases between. The chain's CDR3 is CASSHRLRQETQYF. CDR3 coding DNA: TGTGCCAGCAGTCACCGCCTGAGGCAAGAGACCCAGTACTTC.

The genes are TRBV28 and TRBJ2-2; 7 positions match TRBD2. The germline CDR1 and CDR2 sequences are MDHEN and SYDVKM. CDR3 length: 17 residues. V shed 5 bases, J shed 1 base, and the junction held 10 bases outside the gene matches. CDR3 in DNA: TGTGCCAGCAGTAACACAACTAGCGTTAGGAACACCGGGGAGCTGTTTTTT. Amino acids: CASSNTTSVRNTGELFF.

The V call is TRBV28, the J call TRBJ2-3; D is perhaps TRBD1 (6 bases). This CDR3 has 17 amino acids. Per germline, CDR1 MDHEN and CDR2 SYDVKM. The V end lost 6 bases, the J end lost 2 bases, and 21 bases lay between the germline ends. The DNA for the CDR3 is TGTGCCAGCAGCCAATTAGGTGGGAAGGGGGACACAGATACGCAGTATTTT. It translates to CASSQLGGKGDTDTQYF.

The chain combines TRBV6-6 with TRBJ2-3, with D perhaps given as TRBD1 or TRBD2 (6 bases each). Germline V gene data show CDR1 as MNHNY and CDR2 as SVGAGI (reference sequence). Between the trimmed V and J ends, which lost 4 bases and 2 bases, there was a span of 16 bases. CDR3 length: 16 residues. The CDR3 DNA reads as TGTGCCAGCAGTTCCGTGGACCCGGGGGCCACAGATACGCAGTATTTT. This encodes CASSSVDPGATDTQYF.

This sequence joins TRBV5-1 and TRBJ2-1; possibly TRBD2 for D (5 bases). Germline assignment: CDR1 SGHRS and CDR2 YFSETQ. The CDR3 is made up of 13 amino acids. V lost 1 base, J lost 8 bases, and 10 bases lay in between. CDR3 protein: CASSLRGYDEQFF. Written as DNA, the CDR3 is TGCGCCAGCAGCTTGCGGGGTTACGATGAGCAGTTCTTC.

This clone occurred once. This chain joins TRBV25-1 and TRBJ1-4; possible D gene TRBD1, 5 bases. V was clipped by 5 bases and J by 7 bases, with 17 bases between them. The CDR3 consists of 15 residues. The germline CDR1 and CDR2 sequences are MGHDK and SYGVNS. CDR3 protein: CASSSLRDQGEKLFF. CDR3 bases: TGTGCCAGCAGTTCTCTCAGGGATCAAGGTGAAAAACTGTTTTTT.

The chain is built from TRBV27 and TRBJ2-3; D is unclear. The CDR3 spans 12 residues. V was pared by 6 bases and J by 6 bases, with 10 bases between. Germline assignment: CDR1 MNHEY and CDR2 SMNVEV (reference sequence). The CDR3 is CASRYYMDTQYF. In DNA, the CDR3 is TGTGCCAGCAGATACTATATGGATACGCAGTATTTT.

V and J are TRBV28 and TRBJ1-1; 11 bases map to TRBD1. CDR3 length: 15 residues. CDR1 MDHEN and CDR2 SYDVKM come from the germline V gene. V lost 3 bases and J lost 4; bases outside the gene matches: 4. The CDR3 loop reads CASSFSGQGATEAFF. CDR3 DNA: TGTGCCAGCAGTTTTTCTGGACAGGGGGCCACTGAAGCTTTCTTT. The full variable domain, completed using reference TRBV28 and TRBJ1-1, is DVKVTQSSRYLVKRTGEKVFLECVQDMDHENMFWYRQDPGLGLRLIYFSYDVKMKEKGDIPEGYSVSREKKERFSLILESASTNQTSMYLCASSFSGQGATEAFFGQGTRLTVV.

The J gene is TRBJ1-1, the V gene TRBV7-2, with D possibly matching TRBD1 (5 bases). Germline-derived CDR1 and CDR2 are SGHTA and FQGNSA. V lost 0 bases, J lost 1 base, and 18 bases lay in between. This CDR3 has 18 residues. The CDR3 DNA is TGTGCCAGCAGCTTAGCCCCATTCCGGGCAGGGCCGAACACTGAAGCTTTCTTT. Its protein product is CASSLAPFRAGPNTEAFF.

This chain uses TRBV30 with TRBJ2-7; 8 bases fit TRBD1. After removal of 1 base from V and 6 bases from J, the junction contained 5 bases not matched to a gene. CDR3 size: 13 residues. Germline V gene data show CDR1 as GTSNPN and CDR2 as SVGIG (reference sequence). CDR3: CAWSDTDRGEQYF. CDR3 coding DNA: TGTGCCTGGAGTGACACCGACAGGGGCGAGCAGTACTTC.

The genes are TRBV7-9 and TRBJ2-1, with TRBD2 matching 10 bases. The length of the CDR3 is 17 residues. In germline, CDR1 is SEHNR, CDR2 FQNEAQ (reference sequence). Trimming cost V 1 base and J 5 bases; bases outside gene matches: 8. In nucleotides, the CDR3 is TGTGCCAGCAGCTTAGGCGCTCTAGCGGGAGTTAACAATGAGCAGTTCTTC. It is translated as CASSLGALAGVNNEQFF. The full variable domain, in which reference TRBV7-9 and TRBJ2-1 provide the parts outside the CDR3, is DTGVSQNPRHKITKRGQNVTFRCDPISEHNRLYWYRQTLGQGPEFLTYFQNEAQLEKSRLLSDRFSAERPKGSFSTLEIQRTEQGDSAMYLCASSLGALAGVNNEQFFGPGTRLTVL.

As DNA, the CDR3 is TGTGCCAGCCGTTCCGGGACTAGCGGGAGGGGTGAGCAGTTCTTC. Its protein product is CASRSGTSGRGEQFF. The rearrangement uses TRBV7-2 and TRBJ2-1, with 16 positions matching TRBD2. The J segment lost 9 bases and the V segment lost 8 bases, leaving 7 bases of the junction unmatched. Germline CDR1 SGHTA, CDR2 FQGNSA. The CDR3 length is 15 residues.

The V and J genes are TRBV2 and TRBJ1-1; 8 bases match TRBD1. Germline V gene data show CDR1 as SNHLY and CDR2 as FYNNEI. V trimming: 7 bases; J trimming: 0 bases; junction bases outside the gene matches: 13. The CDR3 runs 17 residues. The CDR3 DNA reads as TGTGCCAGCATTTCGACTCCGGGACAGGTCTTGAACACTGAAGCTTTCTTT. Amino acids: CASISTPGQVLNTEAFF.

This chain joins TRBV6-1 and TRBJ2-5; TRBD2 might be the D (5 bases). Trimming removed 4 bases from V and 5 bases from J, with 11 bases in between. CDR3 length equals 13 residues. The V gene's germline CDR1 is MNHNS and CDR2 SASEGT. As DNA, the CDR3 is TGTGCCAGCAGTGCTTCTAGCTGGGAGACCCAGTACTTC. This sequence encodes CASSASSWETQYF.

CDR3 amino acids: CASRETLTGNYEQYF. In DNA, the CDR3 is TGCGCCAGCAGAGAAACCCTGACAGGGAACTACGAGCAGTACTTC. This chain joins TRBV4-1 and TRBJ2-7; 7 positions agree with TRBD1. Germline V gene sequence: CDR1 MGHRA, CDR2 YSYEKL. CDR3 length: 15 amino acids. Unmatched junction bases numbered 11, after V lost 6 bases and J lost 3 bases.

On this clone: The sample contains more than one DNA sequence encoding this CDR3. The V and J genes are TRBV5-1 and TRBJ1-5; D gene ambiguous. Between the trimmed V and J ends, which lost 0 bases and 1 base, there was a span of 2 bases. CDR1 is SGHRS, CDR2 YFSETQ, per germline. The CDR3 covers 13 residues. CDR3 sequence reads: CASSLDSNQPQHF. CDR3 nucleotide sequence: TGCGCCAGCAGCTTGGACAGCAATCAGCCCCAGCATTTT.

The V gene is TRBV4-1, the J gene TRBJ2-7; a weak D match, TRBD1 (6 bases). This CDR3 is 15 amino acids long. CDR1 and CDR2 from the germline V gene are MGHRA and YSYEKL. The V end was cut by 5 bases, the J end by 4 bases, with 18 bases between. The CDR3 bases are TGCGCCAGCAGCGCCTCCGGGACAAAAGGTTACGAGCAGTACTTC. It encodes CASSASGTKGYEQYF.

The V call is TRBV7-2, the J call TRBJ2-2, with TRBD1 matching over 8 bases. CDR1 SGHTA and CDR2 FQGNSA come from the germline V gene. V dropped 3 bases and J dropped 1; count of bases not matched to a gene: 4. This CDR3 comprises 16 residues. In DNA form, the CDR3 reads TGTGCCAGCAGCTTCAGGACAGGGATGAACACCGGGGAGCTGTTTTTT. This encodes CASSFRTGMNTGELFF.

The chain combines TRBV7-2 with TRBJ2-3, with 7 positions matching TRBD1. Germline V CDR1 and CDR2: SGHTA, FQGNSA. The J segment lost 1 base and the V segment lost 0 bases, leaving 4 bases of the junction unmatched. CDR3 length: 16 residues. The CDR3 DNA reads TGTGCCAGCAGCTTAGCAGGGACAGCAGGCACAGATACGCAGTATTTT. The encoded protein is CASSLAGTAGTDTQYF. The complete variable domain, with remaining parts taken from reference TRBV7-2 and TRBJ2-3, reads GAGVSQSPSNKVTEKGKDVELRCDPISGHTALYWYRQSLGQGLEFLIYFQGNSAPDKSGLPSDRFSAERTGGSVSTLTIQRTQQEDSAVYLCASSLAGTAGTDTQYFGPGTRLTVL.

CDR3 amino acids: CASSLQGTTGELFF. CDR3 sequence (DNA): TGCGCCAGCAGCTTGCAGGGGACGACCGGGGAGCTGTTTTTT. The chain uses TRBV5-1 and TRBJ2-2, with D maybe TRBD1 (6 bases). CDR3 size: 14 residues. V shed 1 base and J shed 5 bases, with 9 bases lying between them. The germline V gene encodes CDR1 SGHRS and CDR2 YFSETQ. The variable domain in full, with the rest retrieved from reference TRBV5-1 and TRBJ2-2, is KAGVTQTPRYLIKTRGQQVTLSCSPISGHRSVSWYQQTPGQGLQFLFEYFSETQRNKGNFPGRFSGRQFSNSRSEMNVSTLELGDSALYLCASSLQGTTGELFFGEGSRLTVL.

This chain connects TRBV5-5 to TRBJ1-2, with D perhaps matching TRBD1 (6 bases). The CDR3 has 15 residues. Trimming cost V 4 bases and J 1 base, with 14 bases left between them. Germline V gives CDR1 SGHKS, CDR2 YYEKEE (reference sequence). The CDR3 spells CASSQASGDNYGYTF. CDR3 coding DNA: TGTGCCAGCAGCCAGGCCTCAGGGGATAACTATGGCTACACCTTC.

The chain carries TRBV7-2 and TRBJ2-6; D might be TRBD2 (5 bases). The CDR3 covers 16 residues. The V gene's germline CDR1 is SGHTA and CDR2 FQGNSA. Trimming removed 5 bases at V and 0 bases at J, with 11 bases between. The CDR3 sequence: CASSTDSGSGANVLTF. CDR3 nucleotides: TGTGCCAGCAGCACGGACTCGGGCTCTGGGGCCAACGTCCTGACTTTC.

This clone was counted once. J is TRBJ2-2 and V is TRBV7-6; D gene uncertain. Trimming removed 0 bases at V and 1 base at J, with 6 bases between. The germline V gene has CDR1 SGHVS and CDR2 FNYEAQ. The CDR3 is made up of 15 amino acids. DNA for the CDR3: TGTGCCAGCAGCTTAGCTCCAGGGAACACCGGGGAGCTGTTTTTT. Translated: CASSLAPGNTGELFF.

This chain uses TRBV6-5 with TRBJ1-5; 11 bases line up with TRBD1. The CDR3 covers 15 residues. With 6 bases clipped from V and 6 bases from J, the junction kept 7 bases outside the gene matches. Looked up from germline, CDR1 is MNHEY and CDR2 is SVGAGI. The DNA for the CDR3 is TGTGCCAGCAGCCGGACAGGGGGCGCGACTCAGCCCCAGCATTTT. It yields the protein CASSRTGGATQPQHF.

About this clone itself: This sample also contains other DNA sequences that code for the same CDR3. The gene calls are TRBV9 and TRBJ2-1, with D possibly TRBD2 on 6 matching bases. Germline lookup yields CDR1 SGDLS and CDR2 YYNGEE. The CDR3 has 15 amino acids. V was cut by 0 bases and J by 2 bases, with 9 bases left in between. CDR3 in DNA: TGTGCCAGCAGCGTAGTTTCGGGAGCCTACAATGAGCAGTTCTTC. Amino acid sequence: CASSVVSGAYNEQFF.

The chain has TRBV5-4 and TRBJ2-1; D might be TRBD2 (6 bases). This CDR3 is built from 18 residues. Trimming took off 5 bases at V and 5 bases at J, with 26 bases between the two ends. Germline CDR1 and CDR2: SGHNT and YYREEE (reference sequence). In DNA, the CDR3 is TGTGCCAGCAGGGCCGATTTTCCTACTGGACTAAATAACAATGAGCAGTTCTTC. This translates into CASRADFPTGLNNNEQFF.

V and J are TRBV19 and TRBJ2-7; 8 nucleotides align to TRBD2. The CDR3 totals 15 residues. In germline, CDR1 is LNHDA, CDR2 SQIVND (reference sequence). With 5 bases clipped from V and 0 bases from J, the junction kept 6 bases outside the gene matches. The chain's CDR3 is CASSLSGRSSYEQYF. The DNA for the CDR3 is TGTGCCAGTAGTTTAAGCGGGAGAAGCTCCTACGAGCAGTACTTC.

The chain carries TRBV5-1 and TRBJ2-1; 8 bases are shared with TRBD1. CDR3 length equals 14 residues. Per the germline V gene, CDR1 is SGHRS and CDR2 is YFSETQ. V was clipped by 3 bases and J by 9 bases; unmatched bases: 8. CDR3 in DNA: TGCGCCAGCAGCTCGCGGACAGGGACCCGTGAGCAGTTCTTC. As protein: CASSSRTGTREQFF.

This clone was seen a single time. The chain uses TRBV28 and TRBJ1-2, with unresolved D. Trimming pared 2 bases from V and 4 bases from J, leaving 5 bases between. The CDR3 is 12 amino acids. The V gene's germline CDR1 is MDHEN and CDR2 SYDVKM. CDR3 nucleotide sequence: TGTGCCAGCAGTTTACCGGCCTATGGCTACACCTTC. As protein: CASSLPAYGYTF.